What follows are 21 T cell receptor beta chains derived from one specimen sequenced in a study of human CD4 T cells and Enterobacteriaceae. Sorting took every CD4+ cell except CD45RA+CCR7+CD95- naive cells, reaching over 95% purity. Using immunoSEQ multiplex PCR, the repertoire was profiled, and TCRdb retains in-frame clones only, with some absent. The table shows 25,000 to 35,000 clones, with 80% to 90% occurring only once. Specimen: memory CD4+ T cells from blood. The receptors derive from a human donor in good health.

The chain recombines TRBV5-1 with TRBJ2-5; D not certain. The CDR3 sequence is 12 residues long. Germline V lookup: CDR1 SGHRS, CDR2 YFSETQ. Deletions cut 1 base from V and 1 base from J, with 2 bases between. The CDR3: CASSLSQETQYF. CDR3 coding DNA: TGCGCCAGCAGCTTGTCCCAAGAGACCCAGTACTTC.

The chain's CDR3 is CASSQEPGLAGKETQYF. CDR3 nucleotides: TGTGCCAGCAGCCAAGAGCCTGGACTAGCGGGGAAAGAGACCCAGTACTTC. The chain links TRBV4-2 to TRBJ2-5; 12 nucleotides align to TRBD2. The CDR3 has 17 amino acids. V gave up 0 bases and J gave up 3 bases; unmatched junction bases: 5. The germline V gene encodes CDR1 LGHNA and CDR2 YNFKEQ.

The chain has TRBV9 and TRBJ2-7; the D call may be TRBD1 or TRBD2 (5 bases each). V was shortened by 3 bases and J by 2 bases, with 15 bases between the two germline ends. CDR3 length equals 15 residues. Germline assignment: CDR1 SGDLS and CDR2 YYNGEE. CDR3 sequence: CASSDPGRPPYEQYF. CDR3 sequence (DNA): TGTGCCAGCAGCGACCCGGGGCGACCTCCCTACGAGCAGTACTTC.

The chain uses TRBV2 and TRBJ2-4; 8 bases map to TRBD1. Germline V gene sequence: CDR1 SNHLY, CDR2 FYNNEI. J gave up 0 bases and V 1 base, and 14 bases lay outside the gene matches. There are 20 residues in the CDR3. The chain's CDR3 is CASSEGWARGQIGAKNIQYF. DNA of the CDR3: TGTGCCAGCAGTGAAGGTTGGGCCAGGGGGCAGATAGGAGCCAAAAACATTCAGTACTTC. The variable domain in full, with the rest retrieved from reference TRBV2 and TRBJ2-4, is EPEVTQTPSHQVTQMGQEVILRCVPISNHLYFYWYRQILGQKVEFLVSFYNNEISEKSEIFDDQFSVERPDGSNFTLKIRSTKLEDSAMYFCASSEGWARGQIGAKNIQYFGAGTRLSVL.

This clone occurred a few times. The V gene is TRBV5-4, the J gene TRBJ2-1; tentatively, D is TRBD1 or TRBD2 (5 bases each). Trimming stripped 2 bases from V and 0 bases from J, with 9 bases between. Germline V CDR1 and CDR2: SGHNT, YYREEE (reference sequence). The CDR3 consists of 15 residues. The CDR3 loop reads CASSFGTSSYNEQFF. The CDR3, as DNA: TGTGCCAGCAGCTTCGGGACGAGCTCCTACAATGAGCAGTTCTTC.

This chain joins TRBV5-8 and TRBJ1-4, with TRBD1 as a possible D gene (5 bases). Trimming left V 4 bases short and J 0 bases short, with 19 bases between. CDR1 is SGHTS, CDR2 YDEGEE, per germline. This CDR3 spans 18 amino acids. For the CDR3, the DNA is TGTGCCAGCAGCGCGAGACGGCAGGGACTCGCAACTAATGAAAAACTGTTTTTT. Protein: CASSARRQGLATNEKLFF.

V is TRBV28 and J is TRBJ1-1; D is ambiguous. Germline loops: CDR1 MDHEN, CDR2 SYDVKM. This CDR3 spans 13 amino acids. Deletions cut 1 base from V and 7 bases from J, with 10 bases between. CDR3 in DNA: TGTGCCAGCAGTTTATACCAGTTTGATGAAGCTTTCTTT. It is translated as CASSLYQFDEAFF.

The chain joins TRBV30 to TRBJ2-7; the match to TRBD1 covers 12 bases. Unmatched junction bases numbered 8, after V lost 5 bases and J lost 3 bases. Germline V gives CDR1 GTSNPN, CDR2 SVGIG (reference sequence). This CDR3 has 15 amino acids. The CDR3 nucleotides read TGTGCCTGGTCCGGGACAGGGGGCATCCTCTACGAGCAGTACTTC. The encoded protein is CAWSGTGGILYEQYF.

In its sample, this clone was seen a few times. The rearrangement joins TRBV14 to TRBJ2-3, with TRBD1 as a possible D gene (5 bases). The CDR3 spans 17 residues. Looked up from germline, CDR1 is SGHDN and CDR2 is FVKESK. Trimming pared 4 bases from V and 1 base from J, leaving 18 bases between. The CDR3 bases are TGTGCCAGCAGCCGGAGCCGACAGCAGGGTGGCACAGATACGCAGTATTTT. Its translation: CASSRSRQQGGTDTQYF. Looking up the rest from reference TRBV14 and TRBJ2-3 gives the full variable domain: EAGVTQFPSHSVIEKGQTVTLRCDPISGHDNLYWYRRVMGKEIKFLLHFVKESKQDESGMPNNRFLAERTGGTYSTLKVQPAELEDSGVYFCASSRSRQQGGTDTQYFGPGTRLTVL.

The chain carries TRBV5-4 and TRBJ1-1; tentative D call: TRBD1 (5 bases). Per germline, CDR1 SGHNT and CDR2 YYREEE (reference sequence). V was shortened by 1 base and J by 0 bases, with 16 bases between the two germline ends. This CDR3 has 17 residues. The CDR3 nucleotides read TGTGCCAGCAGCTTGTTTGGGGCGGGGTACCTGAACACTGAAGCTTTCTTT. Protein: CASSLFGAGYLNTEAFF.

This clone was detected only a few times. J is TRBJ2-5 and V is TRBV5-4; no clear D. Germline CDR1 reads SGHNT; CDR2 reads YYREEE (reference sequence). V lost 1 base and J lost 5, with 9 bases in between. The CDR3 runs to 13 residues. The CDR3 region is CASSLIPGETQYF. The CDR3 DNA follows: TGTGCCAGCAGCTTGATCCCCGGGGAGACCCAGTACTTC.

This clone was seen only once. The rearrangement links TRBV19 to TRBJ1-2; possibly TRBD1 for D (5 bases). Trimming removed 6 bases at V and 8 bases at J, with 19 bases between. The CDR3 has 14 residues. Germline V gives CDR1 LNHDA, CDR2 SQIVND (reference sequence). In nucleotides, the CDR3 is TGTGCCAGTAGACTCCCGGGACTACGGGAAGGCTACACCTTC. Protein product: CASRLPGLREGYTF.

The chain joins TRBV18 to TRBJ2-1, with 9 bases matching TRBD2. CDR3 length equals 15 residues. Per germline, CDR1 KGHSH and CDR2 LQKENI. The V gene end was trimmed by 2 bases and the J gene end by 6 bases; junction bases not matched to a gene: 5. The CDR3 protein is CASSPSSGAFNEQFF. In DNA form, the CDR3 reads TGTGCCAGCTCACCATCTAGCGGGGCGTTCAATGAGCAGTTCTTC. The full variable domain, completed using reference TRBV18 and TRBJ2-1, is NAGVMQNPRHLVRRRGQEARLRCSPMKGHSHVYWYRQLPEEGLKFMVYLQKENIIDESGMPKERFSAEFPKEGPSILRIQQVVRGDSAAYFCASSPSSGAFNEQFFGPGTRLTVL.

Within the sample, this clone is medium-sized. V and J are TRBV28 and TRBJ2-5; 11 bases match TRBD2. From germline, CDR1 is MDHEN and CDR2 SYDVKM. Losses at the gene ends were 6 bases for V and 7 bases for J; bases not matched to a gene: 7. This CDR3 comprises 14 residues. This CDR3 reads CASSGLAGGRTQYF. CDR3 nucleotide sequence: TGTGCCAGCAGCGGACTAGCGGGTGGACGGACCCAGTACTTC.

This clone was picked up a small number of times. V usage is TRBV6-5 and J usage is TRBJ2-6; D is perhaps TRBD2 (7 bases). Trimming stripped 3 bases from V and 4 bases from J, with 13 bases between. CDR1 is MNHEY and CDR2 is SVGAGI in the germline V gene. This CDR3 has 16 amino acids. The CDR3 bases are TGTGCCAGCAGTTATAGGGGGGGTACCGGGGCCAACGTCCTGACTTTC. Translating it yields CASSYRGGTGANVLTF.

The chain uses TRBV7-2 and TRBJ1-2; a possible D gene is TRBD1 (5 bases). Trimming pared 2 bases from V and 5 bases from J, leaving 6 bases between. Germline V CDR1 and CDR2: SGHTA, FQGNSA. This CDR3 has 12 amino acids. DNA for the CDR3: TGTGCCAGCAGCTTATCAGGGTATGGCTACACCTTC. This codes for CASSLSGYGYTF.

This clone was observed once. V and J are TRBV2 and TRBJ2-1, with TRBD1 matching 8 bases. In germline, CDR1 is SNHLY, CDR2 FYNNEI. The CDR3 runs to 15 residues. The V gene end was trimmed by 5 bases and the J gene end by 4 bases; junction bases not matched to a gene: 7. The CDR3 protein is CASSSRDRQYNEQFF. CDR3 in DNA: TGTGCCAGCAGTTCCCGGGACAGGCAGTACAATGAGCAGTTCTTC.

This clone was observed once. The V call is TRBV9, the J call TRBJ1-2; D is unresolved. CDR3 size: 12 residues. Germline lookup yields CDR1 SGDLS and CDR2 YYNGEE. V shed 5 bases and J shed 1 base, with 6 bases lying between them. The CDR3 is CASSQVNYGYTF. The CDR3 region has the DNA TGTGCCAGCAGTCAGGTTAACTATGGCTACACCTTC.

This clone was observed a single time. V is TRBV5-1 and J is TRBJ2-1, with 8 nucleotides matching TRBD2. Trimming cost V 4 bases and J 8 bases; bases outside gene matches: 8. The CDR3 consists of 14 residues. The germline V gene has CDR1 SGHRS and CDR2 YFSETQ. The CDR3 sequence: CASSTGLVGHEQFF. In DNA, the CDR3 is TGCGCCAGCAGCACGGGACTAGTAGGGCATGAGCAGTTCTTC.

This chain uses TRBV18 with TRBJ2-5, with 8 nucleotides matching TRBD1. The ends lost 4 bases at V and 5 bases at J; junction bases unmatched: 3. The germline V gene has CDR1 KGHSH and CDR2 LQKENI. CDR3 size: 13 residues. CDR3 residues: CASSQQGGETQYF. Written as DNA, the CDR3 is TGTGCCAGCTCACAACAGGGGGGCGAGACCCAGTACTTC.

The chain joins TRBV7-6 to TRBJ2-7; D gene unclear. The germline V gene has CDR1 SGHVS and CDR2 FNYEAQ. The CDR3 length is 14 residues. V was cut by 6 bases and J by 2 bases, with 14 bases left in between. CDR3 sequence: CASSPGPLAYEQYF. Written as DNA, the CDR3 is TGTGCCAGCAGTCCCGGGCCTTTGGCCTACGAGCAGTACTTC.